What follows describes a single T cell receptor (beta chain). The antigen it recognizes is unknown. Base-call qualities are not available, and no considerably larger clone is one nucleotide away. The record originates from a study of blood T cell repertoires in COVID-19 (dated by TCRdb to the early 2020s). With regard to the full study: The collaborator samples originated in the United States, Italy and Spain and spanned the acute and convalescent phases of COVID-19. The prospective study material was composed of cDNA or gDNA derived from T cells, B-cell-depleted T cells, or PBMCs. The dataset comprised deeply sampled blood TCRbeta repertoires from subjects exposed to, actively infected with, or recovered from COVID-19. The repertoires were released in a freely available public database intended as a resource for research on the immune response to SARS-CoV-2. Samples came from the ongoing ImmuneRACE study (first 160 participants) plus 1,254 subjects from 6 global collaborators. Sample metadata almost always included a de-identified subject ID, COVID-19 status, age in years and sex. HLA class I and class II types, where available, came from metadata supplied by the sample provider rather than from assay-based typing.

Study-level results and caveats: The amount of clinical and demographic metadata varied by source and participant and was provided uncurated.

The V end loses 1 base and the J end loses 4 bases, and a stretch of 14 bases separates them. The CDR3 contains 15 residues, cysteine and phenylalanine counted. The only DNA kept is the CDR3, 45 bases in frame from the first base. CDR1 and CDR2 were assigned from the germline V gene as SGDLS and YYNGEE. Whole blood was collected in K2EDTA tubes by collaborating institutions according to the institutions' own protocols. For TCRbeta analysis, collaborators shipped samples as frozen whole blood, isolated PBMCs, or DNA extracted from either of those sample types. TCRbeta CDR3 regions were amplified from genomic DNA using the immunoSEQ Assay, a bias-controlled multiplex PCR. As for how the authors treated the data: The number of nucleated cells in each sample was estimated from the amplification of reference gene primers within the assay. To quantify the absolute abundance of each unique TCRbeta CDR3 rearrangement, sequence reads were collapsed and filtered. For each sample, productive Simpson clonality was calculated by taking the square root of Simpson's diversity index across productive rearrangements. Imported from immuneACCESS, the table was reduced by TCRdb to in-frame sequences with V and J called. These copies leave out some clones; in studies compared against another copy, an unresolved V gene accounts for under half, and the cause of the remainder is not known. D and trimming were read from the DNA, whereas the V and J calls and clone size are those reported in that table. Across this sample there are 200,000 to 300,000 clones, with just under 90% seen only once. The ten largest clones add up to around 3.5% of the sample.

Specimen: peripheral blood. The origin of this receptor is a woman in her forties with acute or convalescent COVID-19. The chain is made from TRBV9 and TRBJ1-2, with the D gene call left open. The sequenced DNA is TGTGCCAGCAGCGTAACCGGTAGAGCGGGCTATGGCTACACCTTC. This translates into CASSVTGRAGYGYTF.